This T cell receptor beta chain was obtained from a study of T cells after posttransplantation cyclophosphamide. Study-wide results and limits: Donor CD8+ memory clones often dominated recipient blood repertoires at later times. TRB clonality was highly associated with recipient CMV seropositivity and reactivation. Tissue-infiltrating T cells from skin or gut overlapped little with blood T cells.

Sequencing was performed with immunoSEQ multiplex PCR; in TCRdb, only in-frame clones are kept and a portion is missing. Observed in the sample are about 4,100 clones, none of them singletons. This clone came up many times. The antigen is not known. Other DNA sequences from this sample encode an identical CDR3 as well. Treatment was busulfan-fludarabine conditioning, a marrow graft, and cyclophosphamide on days +3 and +4. The receptor was derived from a female patient aged 18 to 29 who received an allogeneic stem cell transplant from an unrelated donor, was CMV-positive, and had acute GVHD only. Among the T cells, some may be from the graft donor. Source: PBMCs, taken after allogeneic stem cell transplant with posttransplant cyclophosphamide.

CDR3 protein: CASSDRAGQPQHF. The CDR3 nucleotides read TGTGCCAGCAGCGACAGGGCCGGTCAGCCCCAGCATTTT. The J gene is TRBJ1-5, the V gene TRBV27; 7 positions match TRBD1. V was pared by 6 bases and J by 6 bases, with 5 bases of the junction left unmatched. The CDR3 runs to 13 residues. Per the germline V gene, CDR1 is MNHEY and CDR2 is SMNVEV (reference sequence).